The 3 T cell receptor beta chains given below trace back to one sample, sequenced in a study of identical twins. TCRdb re-called the 5' RACE reads through MiXCR, storing one row per CDR3 protein. The profile shows 350,000 or so distinct CDR3 sequences, 9% of them singletons. Sequenced: naive T cells sorted from blood. These receptors were obtained from a woman in her forties or fifties in good health.

Ten or more counts support this clonotype. This chain joins TRBV5-6 and TRBJ1-2, with 7 nucleotides matching TRBD1. CDR3 length: 13 amino acids. Germline CDR1 SGHDT, CDR2 YYEEEE. Unmatched junction bases numbered 8, after V lost 5 bases and J lost 7 bases. The CDR3 DNA reads as TGTGCCAGCAGGACAGGGATAGACGGTGGCTACACCTTC. Its protein product is CASRTGIDGGYTF.

This sequence joins TRBV18 and TRBJ2-2; TRBD1 or TRBD2 may be the D gene (5 bases each). V shed 4 bases and J shed 6 bases, with 6 bases lying between them. This CDR3 comprises 12 residues. Germline loops: CDR1 KGHSH, CDR2 LQKENI. The CDR3 DNA follows: TGTGCCAGCTCACGGGACCCCGGGGAGCTGTTTTTT. Its translation: CASSRDPGELFF.

The rearrangement joins TRBV27 to TRBJ2-3; 9 bases align to TRBD2. The V gene end was trimmed by 5 bases and the J gene end by 8 bases; junction bases not matched to a gene: 11. This CDR3 has 15 amino acids. Germline-derived CDR1 and CDR2 are MNHEY and SMNVEV (reference sequence). CDR3 sequence: CASSPQGSGRGTQYF. The DNA for the CDR3 is TGTGCCAGCAGTCCCCAGGGTAGCGGGAGAGGTACGCAGTATTTT.